The 32 T cell receptor beta chains below were found in one sample sequenced in a study of T cells after yellow fever vaccination. MiXCR was run by TCRdb on the 5' RACE reads, yielding one entry per CDR3 protein. Here the sample spans approximately 300,000 distinct CDR3 sequences, roughly 7% being singletons. This specimen consisted of PBMCs, obtained 35 to 50 days after the first yellow fever vaccination. These receptors were taken from a man in his late teens or twenties who received the YFV17D yellow fever vaccine.

This chain uses TRBV13 with TRBJ2-6; D unresolved. CDR3 length equals 15 residues. Trimming took off 5 bases at V and 0 bases at J, with 8 bases between the two ends. The germline CDR1 and CDR2 sequences are PRHDT and FYEKMQ (reference sequence). The CDR3 reads CASSGRNSGANVLTF. The CDR3 DNA follows: TGTGCCAGCAGCGGCAGGAACTCTGGGGCCAACGTCCTGACTTTC.

The V call is TRBV7-2, the J call TRBJ1-6, with D unclear. V was pared by 5 bases and J by 5 bases, with 16 bases between. The CDR3 covers 16 residues. Germline CDR1 reads SGHTA; CDR2 reads FQGNSA. CDR3 amino acids: CASSTRPGDDNSPLHF. CDR3 in DNA: TGTGCCAGCAGCACCCGGCCGGGTGACGATAATTCACCCCTCCACTTT.

The gene calls are TRBV7-9 and TRBJ2-5; D not resolved. The CDR3 spans 13 residues. The germline V and J ends were trimmed by 5 bases and 0 bases, with 7 bases remaining between them. Germline CDR1 SEHNR, CDR2 FQNEAQ (reference sequence). The CDR3 spells CASSSWNQETQYF. The CDR3 nucleotides are TGTGCCAGCAGCAGCTGGAACCAAGAGACCCAGTACTTC. The variable domain in full, with the rest retrieved from reference TRBV7-9 and TRBJ2-5, is DTGVSQNPRHKITKRGQNVTFRCDPISEHNRLYWYRQTLGQGPEFLTYFQNEAQLEKSRLLSDRFSAERPKGSFSTLEIQRTEQGDSAMYLCASSSWNQETQYFGPGTRLLVL.

The chain employs TRBV7-9 and TRBJ2-5; tentatively, D is TRBD2 (6 bases). CDR3 length equals 13 residues. CDR1 is SEHNR, CDR2 FQNEAQ, per germline (reference sequence). V lost 5 bases to trimming and J lost 5 bases, with 12 bases between them. CDR3 DNA: TGTGCCAGCAGCACCGGGAGCCACGAGACCCAGTACTTC. Its translation is CASSTGSHETQYF.

This chain uses TRBV7-2 with TRBJ2-7; weak D call: TRBD1 (5 bases). In germline, CDR1 is SGHTA, CDR2 FQGNSA. This CDR3 is built from 13 residues. Deletions cut 6 bases from V and 3 bases from J, with 12 bases between. This CDR3 reads CASSYKGHYEQYF. CDR3 coding DNA: TGTGCCAGCAGTTACAAGGGGCACTACGAGCAGTACTTC. The full variable domain, its missing parts supplied by reference TRBV7-2 and TRBJ2-7, is GAGVSQSPSNKVTEKGKDVELRCDPISGHTALYWYRQSLGQGLEFLIYFQGNSAPDKSGLPSDRFSAERTGGSVSTLTIQRTQQEDSAVYLCASSYKGHYEQYFGPGTRLTVT.

The rearrangement uses TRBV14 and TRBJ1-2; D gene unclear. This CDR3 has 13 amino acids. Trimming took 4 bases from V and 3 from J, leaving 9 bases between them. Germline V gene sequence: CDR1 SGHDN, CDR2 FVKESK. The CDR3 is CASSPDMDYGYTF. CDR3 sequence (DNA): TGTGCCAGCAGCCCCGACATGGACTATGGCTACACCTTC.

The sample holds a few counts of this clonotype. The chain combines TRBV4-2 with TRBJ2-7, with 9 bases identical to TRBD2. V trimming: 1 base; J trimming: 0 bases; junction bases outside the gene matches: 1. The germline gives CDR1 LGHNA, CDR2 YNFKEQ. The CDR3 is 15 residues long. CDR3 residues: CASSQASGDSYEQYV. CDR3 nucleotide sequence: TGTGCCAGCAGCCAAGCTAGCGGGGACTCCTACGAGCAGTACGTC.

V usage is TRBV5-6 and J usage is TRBJ2-7; D may be TRBD1 (5 bases). V shed 2 bases and J shed 3 bases, with 12 bases lying between them. The CDR3 runs to 14 residues. Germline CDR1 and CDR2: SGHDT and YYEEEE. DNA of the CDR3: TGTGCCAGCAGCTTCGGTGCAGGGTACTACGAGCAGTACGTC. Its protein product is CASSFGAGYYEQYV.

In its sample, this clonotype was seen many times. The chain couples TRBV4-1 to TRBJ1-2; TRBD1 might be the D (5 bases). Germline V CDR1 and CDR2: MGHRA, YSYEKL. The V gene lost 3 bases and the J gene lost 6 bases, with 11 bases spanning the gap. The CDR3 runs 13 residues. This CDR3 is CASSQKWGDGYTF. In DNA, the CDR3 is TGCGCCAGCAGCCAGAAATGGGGGGATGGCTACACCTTC.

The genes are TRBV6-6 and TRBJ2-1; D ambiguous. The CDR3 loop spans 13 amino acids. Germline CDR1 reads MNHNY; CDR2 reads SVGAGI (reference sequence). The V gene lost 2 bases and the J gene lost 3 bases, with 5 bases spanning the gap. In DNA form, the CDR3 reads TGTGCCAGCAGTTACGGATTCTACAATGAGCAGTTCTTC. Translated, it gives CASSYGFYNEQFF.

This chain joins TRBV7-2 and TRBJ1-2; D ambiguous. The germline V gene has CDR1 SGHTA and CDR2 FQGNSA. Trimming cost V 1 base and J 1 base, with 10 bases left between them. CDR3 length equals 15 residues. The CDR3 sequence: CASSLGLPVNYGYTF. The CDR3 DNA is TGTGCCAGCAGCTTAGGACTTCCCGTTAACTATGGCTACACCTTC.

The gene calls are TRBV6-2 or TRBV6-3 and TRBJ2-7, with 9 bases lining up with TRBD2. This CDR3 is 14 amino acids long. Per germline, CDR1 MNHEY and CDR2 SVGEGT. Trimming removed 1 base from V and 5 bases from J; junction bases left unmatched: 3. CDR3 residues: CASSYWTSADEQYF. CDR3 bases: TGTGCCAGCAGTTACTGGACTAGCGCCGACGAGCAGTACTTC.

This chain links TRBV6-1 with TRBJ2-1; 9 nucleotides line up with TRBD1. The J segment lost 6 bases and the V segment lost 6 bases, leaving 6 bases of the junction unmatched. The CDR3 totals 14 residues. Per the germline V gene, CDR1 is MNHNS and CDR2 is SASEGT. This CDR3 is CASRGQGRANEQFF. The CDR3 DNA follows: TGTGCCAGCAGGGGACAGGGTCGGGCCAATGAGCAGTTCTTC.

This rearrangement joins TRBV7-2 to TRBJ2-3; D unclear. CDR1 is SGHTA and CDR2 is FQGNSA in the germline V gene. With 1 base removed from V and 3 bases from J, the gap between germline ends came to 14 bases. There are 16 residues in the CDR3. This chain's CDR3 is CASSLGSHSLTDTQYF. CDR3 sequence (DNA): TGTGCCAGCAGCTTAGGGTCCCACTCCCTGACAGATACGCAGTATTTT.

This clonotype came up a few times. The CDR3 nucleotides are TGTGCCAGCAGCGGGTGGACTACGAACACCGGGGAGCTGTTTTTT. Residues: CASSGWTTNTGELFF. This chain joins TRBV12-3 or TRBV12-4 and TRBJ2-2, with D possibly matching TRBD2 (6 bases). This CDR3 has 15 amino acids. The ends were cut back, 6 bases at V and 0 bases at J, with 11 bases in the middle.

The genes are TRBV12-3 or TRBV12-4 and TRBJ1-4; D is perhaps TRBD1 (5 bases). Trimming took off 5 bases at V and 0 bases at J, with 7 bases between the two ends. This CDR3 is built from 14 residues. The CDR3 loop reads CASSTTATNEKLFF. The CDR3 bases are TGTGCCAGCAGTACGACAGCAACTAATGAAAAACTGTTTTTT.

This clonotype was seen a handful of times. This chain joins TRBV7-2 and TRBJ1-2, with 7 nucleotides matching TRBD1. The CDR3 is 15 amino acids. V was pared by 3 bases and J by 3 bases, with 7 bases of the junction left unmatched. The germline gives CDR1 SGHTA, CDR2 FQGNSA. CDR3 coding DNA: TGTGCCAGCAGCTTCCGCAGGGGGATAGACTATGGCTACACCTTC. The encoded protein is CASSFRRGIDYGYTF.

V and J are TRBV3-1 and TRBJ2-1, with D perhaps TRBD1 (6 bases). The CDR3 has 17 residues. CDR1 and CDR2 (germline): LGHDT, YNNKEL (reference sequence). With 5 bases removed from V and 3 bases from J, the gap between germline ends came to 20 bases. CDR3 in amino acids: CASSAHRAIRGYNEQFF. For the CDR3, the DNA is TGTGCCAGCAGCGCTCACAGGGCGATTAGAGGCTACAATGAGCAGTTCTTC.

This clonotype was seen a few times. The chain links TRBV7-9 to TRBJ2-5; D possibly corresponds to TRBD2 (6 bases). The V gene's germline CDR1 is SEHNR and CDR2 FQNEAQ (reference sequence). This CDR3 contains 17 residues. Trimming took off 5 bases at V and 2 bases at J, with 21 bases between the two ends. The CDR3 region is CASSPAARGALQETQYF. The CDR3 region has the DNA TGTGCCAGCAGCCCCGCGGCGCGGGGAGCGCTTCAAGAGACCCAGTACTTC. Filled out from reference TRBV7-9 and TRBJ2-5, the complete variable domain reads DTGVSQNPRHKITKRGQNVTFRCDPISEHNRLYWYRQTLGQGPEFLTYFQNEAQLEKSRLLSDRFSAERPKGSFSTLEIQRTEQGDSAMYLCASSPAARGALQETQYFGPGTRLLVL.

This clonotype was detected only a few times. The V and J genes are TRBV6-2 or TRBV6-3 and TRBJ2-1; 9 bases fit TRBD1. CDR1 is MNHEY, CDR2 SVGEGT, per germline. The CDR3 has 15 residues. Losses at the gene ends were 7 bases for V and 6 bases for J; bases not matched to a gene: 10. The CDR3, as DNA: TGTGCCAGCACTCCCGGGACAGGGTTTCCCAATGAGCAGTTCTTC. Protein sequence: CASTPGTGFPNEQFF.

In this sample, this clonotype turned up many times. The rearrangement uses TRBV20-1 and TRBJ1-2; D might be TRBD1 (5 bases). Trimming removed 2 bases from V and 4 bases from J, with 20 bases in between. The CDR3 extends over 16 amino acids. Germline lookup yields CDR1 DFQATT and CDR2 SNEGSKA (reference sequence). CDR3 loop: CSARPKGLHLLYGYTF. The CDR3 nucleotides are TGCAGTGCTAGACCGAAGGGACTCCATCTACTCTATGGCTACACCTTC.

Many counts were recorded for this clonotype. The chain recombines TRBV5-5 with TRBJ2-6; D is ambiguous. The CDR3 loop spans 16 amino acids. Trimming took off 0 bases at V and 0 bases at J, with 7 bases between the two ends. Germline V gives CDR1 SGHKS, CDR2 YYEKEE (reference sequence). The CDR3 region is CASSLDVSSGANVLTF. CDR3 DNA: TGTGCCAGCAGCTTGGATGTTAGCTCTGGGGCCAACGTCCTGACTTTC.

This clonotype came up many times. The chain has TRBV12-3 or TRBV12-4 and TRBJ2-1; D ambiguous. This CDR3 is built from 12 residues. V was clipped by 4 bases and J by 6 bases, with 7 bases between them. In DNA, the CDR3 is TGTGCCAGCAGTTCCCCCTCCAATGAGCAGTTCTTC. It yields the protein CASSSPSNEQFF.

In nucleotides, the CDR3 is TGTGCCAGCACCGCGGGGCGTGGAAACACCATATATTTT. Its protein is CASTAGRGNTIYF. V and J are TRBV27 and TRBJ1-3; D perhaps matches TRBD1 (5 bases). Germline V gives CDR1 MNHEY, CDR2 SMNVEV (reference sequence). The V gene lost 7 bases and the J gene lost 3 bases, with 10 bases spanning the gap. There are 13 residues in the CDR3.

The V call is TRBV29-1, the J call TRBJ2-7; no clear D gene. V was cut by 6 bases and J by 4 bases, with 10 bases left in between. Germline V gives CDR1 SQVTM, CDR2 ANQGSEA. The length of the CDR3 is 11 residues. As DNA, the CDR3 is TGCAGCGTCCGGACCACTTACGAGCAGTACTTC. Translating gives CSVRTTYEQYF.

The V call is TRBV20-1, the J call TRBJ2-1; 14 nucleotides match TRBD2. The CDR3 totals 14 residues. Looked up from germline, CDR1 is DFQATT and CDR2 is SNEGSKA (reference sequence). Trimming removed 7 bases from V and 10 bases from J; junction bases left unmatched: 9. The CDR3 protein is CSVGRLAGGKEQFF. The CDR3 DNA is TGCAGTGTGGGGCGACTAGCGGGGGGGAAGGAGCAGTTCTTC.

This chain joins TRBV4-3 and TRBJ2-1, with D uncertain. Germline CDR1 reads LGHNA; CDR2 reads YSLEER. The CDR3 extends over 15 amino acids. Trimming left V 0 bases short and J 4 bases short, with 10 bases between. CDR3 in DNA: TGCGCCAGCAGCCAAGATCGGGCAGATTACAATGAGCAGTTCTTC. Translated, it gives CASSQDRADYNEQFF.

This clonotype was counted many times. CDR3 nucleotides: TGTGCCAGCAGCTTATCCCGGACAGGCTCCTACAATGAGCAGTTCTTC. Translated: CASSLSRTGSYNEQFF. The gene calls are TRBV7-3 and TRBJ2-1, with 7 bases matching TRBD1. The V gene's germline CDR1 is SGHTA and CDR2 FQGTGA. This CDR3 contains 16 residues. The junction had 4 bases not matched to a gene; V was cut back by 2 bases and J by 0 bases.

This rearrangement joins TRBV6-2 or TRBV6-3 to TRBJ1-2; D is unresolved. Trimming cost V 8 bases and J 10 bases, with 20 bases left between them. Per the germline V gene, CDR1 is MNHEY and CDR2 is SVGEGT. The CDR3 spans 13 residues. The CDR3 sequence: CASLDRNSINYTF. In nucleotides, the CDR3 is TGTGCCAGCCTGGACCGGAATTCAATAAACTACACCTTC.

The table lists this clonotype with many counts. The CDR3 spells CASSRLFNYGYTF. The CDR3 bases are TGCGCCAGCAGCAGGCTATTTAACTATGGCTACACCTTC. The chain carries TRBV5-1 and TRBJ1-2; D remains ambiguous. Looked up from germline, CDR1 is SGHRS and CDR2 is YFSETQ. V lost 4 bases and J 1 base, leaving 8 bases between the germline ends. This CDR3 has 13 amino acids.

A few counts support this clonotype. The chain carries TRBV7-3 and TRBJ2-3; 9 nucleotides align to TRBD2. Trimming removed 0 bases from V and 7 bases from J; junction bases left unmatched: 14. CDR1 is SGHTA, CDR2 FQGTGA, per germline. This CDR3 has 18 residues. CDR3 sequence: CASSLTVSAGGEQNTQYF. As DNA, the CDR3 is TGTGCCAGCAGCTTAACTGTTTCTGCGGGGGGGGAGCAAAATACGCAGTATTTT. The full variable domain, completed using reference TRBV7-3 and TRBJ2-3, is GAGVSQTPSNKVTEKGKYVELRCDPISGHTALYWYRQSLGQGPEFLIYFQGTGAADDSGLPNDRFFAVRPEGSVSTLKIQRTERGDSAVYLCASSLTVSAGGEQNTQYFGPGTRLTVL.

The rearrangement links TRBV11-3 to TRBJ2-4; 8 bases fit TRBD1. V lost 1 base to trimming and J lost 7 bases; unmatched junction nucleotides: 6. Per the germline V gene, CDR1 is SGHNT and CDR2 is YENEEA. CDR3 size: 15 residues. This CDR3 reads CASSLGAGGHNIQYF. As DNA, the CDR3 is TGTGCCAGCAGCTTAGGGGCAGGGGGCCATAACATTCAGTACTTC.